This TCR beta chain was captured by sequencing in a study of blood T cell repertoires in COVID-19. The CDR3 spans 14 residues. Germline V gene lookup returns CDR1 SEHNR and CDR2 FQNEAQ (reference sequence). Trimming pared 4 bases from V and 4 bases from J, leaving 13 bases between. Libraries were prepared by immunoSEQ multiplex PCR; TCRdb keeps only in-frame clonotypes and omits some of them. The table records roughly 330,000 clones, roughly 90% of them present only once. The rearrangement joins TRBV7-9 to TRBJ1-1, with D perhaps matching TRBD1 (5 bases). The sequencing sample was made of peripheral blood. This clonotype was sampled from a man aged 18 to 29 who had recovered from COVID-19. The chain's CDR3 is CASSWSGLSTEAFF. The DNA for the CDR3 is TGTGCCAGCAGCTGGTCAGGGTTGAGCACTGAAGCTTTCTTT.